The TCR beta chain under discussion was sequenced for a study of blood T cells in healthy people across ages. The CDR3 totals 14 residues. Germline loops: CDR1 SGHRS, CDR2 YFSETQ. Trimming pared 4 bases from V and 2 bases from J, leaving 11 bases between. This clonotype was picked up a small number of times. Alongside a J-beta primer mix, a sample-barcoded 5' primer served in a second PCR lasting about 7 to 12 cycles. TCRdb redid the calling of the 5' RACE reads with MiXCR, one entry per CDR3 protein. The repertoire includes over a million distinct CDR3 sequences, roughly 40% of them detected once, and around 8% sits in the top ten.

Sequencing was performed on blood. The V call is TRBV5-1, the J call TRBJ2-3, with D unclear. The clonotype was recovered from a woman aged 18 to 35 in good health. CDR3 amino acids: CASSPNGPTDTQYF. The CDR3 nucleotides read TGCGCCAGCAGCCCCAACGGCCCCACAGATACGCAGTATTTT.